The T cell receptor beta chain under discussion was sequenced for a study of CD8 T cells in ankylosing spondylitis. Using its own MiXCR run on the 5' RACE reads, TCRdb lists one record per CDR3 protein. The sample carries over 600,000 distinct CDR3 sequences, roughly 20% recorded once. This clonotype appeared a few times. Its antigen is undetermined. Points from the study as a whole: Previous work reported some of these motif variants in the synovial fluid and blood of reactive arthritis. Eight highly homologous variants formed a TCR beta motif that appeared characteristic of ankylosing spondylitis blood.

The CDR3 contains 13 residues. Germline V gene lookup returns CDR1 SGDLS and CDR2 YYNGEE. V lost 3 bases and J lost 6, with 13 bases in between. This sequence originates from a male donor with ankylosing spondylitis. The sample taken for sequencing was blood, either unsorted or a sorted T cell fraction (not recorded which). V is TRBV9 and J is TRBJ2-7; D remains unclear. This chain's CDR3 is CASSADVVSEQYF. DNA of the CDR3: TGTGCCAGCAGCGCAGATGTTGTGAGCGAGCAGTACTTC.